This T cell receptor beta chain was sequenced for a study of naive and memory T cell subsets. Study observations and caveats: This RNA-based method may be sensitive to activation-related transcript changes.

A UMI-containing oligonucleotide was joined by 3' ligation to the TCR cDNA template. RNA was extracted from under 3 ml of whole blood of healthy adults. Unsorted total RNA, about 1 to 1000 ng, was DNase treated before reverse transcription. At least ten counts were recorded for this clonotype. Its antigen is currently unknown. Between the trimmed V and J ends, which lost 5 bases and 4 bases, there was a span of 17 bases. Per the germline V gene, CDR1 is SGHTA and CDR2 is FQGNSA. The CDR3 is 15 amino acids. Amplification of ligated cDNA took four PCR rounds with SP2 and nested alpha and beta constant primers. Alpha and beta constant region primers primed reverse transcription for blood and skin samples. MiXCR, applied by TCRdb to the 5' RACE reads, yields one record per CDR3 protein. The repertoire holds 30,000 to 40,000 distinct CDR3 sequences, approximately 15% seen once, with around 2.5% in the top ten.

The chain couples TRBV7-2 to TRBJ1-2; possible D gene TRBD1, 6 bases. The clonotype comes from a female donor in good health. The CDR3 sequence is CASSPTGREGYGYTF. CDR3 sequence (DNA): TGTGCCAGCAGCCCAACAGGGCGAGAGGGCTATGGCTACACCTTC. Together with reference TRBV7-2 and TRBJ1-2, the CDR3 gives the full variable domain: GAGVSQSPSNKVTEKGKDVELRCDPISGHTALYWYRQSLGQGLEFLIYFQGNSAPDKSGLPSDRFSAERTGGSVSTLTIQRTQQEDSAVYLCASSPTGREGYGYTFGSGTRLTVV.